The entry that follows covers one T cell receptor (beta chain) sequence. The clone's antigen remains unknown. The input lacks base qualities; no much larger clone sits a single base away. The sample belongs to a study of T cell repertoires in cytomegalovirus infection (dated by TCRdb to about 2019). About the study as a whole: The HLA type of each donor mattered for the analysis, because public TCR beta signatures pointed to carriage of CMV infection along with the matching HLA type. The research as a whole found: In the ex vivo response, HLA-C-restricted CMV-specific TCR beta clonotypes were dominant, and in two of eight donors the single most frequent clonotype came from this HLA-C-restricted group. In both this cohort and an independent approximately 400-donor cohort, the cumulative frequency of public TCR beta family members distinguished carriers of CMV infection plus the relevant HLA type.

Instrument on record: Illumina HiSeq 1500. The public reads were reanalyzed by TCRdb: fastp trimming at Q25, MiXCR alignment, in-frame beta chains only. Each CDR3 protein appears once, grouped with its most common genes and DNA. The sample table shows hundreds of thousands of distinct CDR3 sequences, and 24% are seen once. Jointly, the top ten make up 7% to 9% of the sample. For this chain, trimming is 1 base at the V end and 4 bases at the J end, and the number of junction bases without a gene match is 10. The CDR3 goes from the cysteine to the phenylalanine over 17 residues. Only the CDR3 portion is preserved as DNA: 51 bases, with reading frame beginning at the first base. Per the germline V gene, SGDLS is the CDR1 and YYNGEE is the CDR2.

This TCR was sampled from a human donor in good health (CMV status not recorded). Some clones in this sample may be carry-over from other donors' samples. Source material: CD8+ T cells from PBMCs. Rearrangement joined TRBV9 to TRBJ1-4; 7 bases in the middle match TRBD1. The CDR3 amino acid sequence is: CASSVSREGTDNEKLFF. The nucleotide sequence is TGTGCCAGCAGCGTAAGTCGGGAGGGGACAGATAATGAAAAACTGTTTTTT.